This paragraph covers one TCR beta chain sequence. These data come from a study of blood T cell repertoires in COVID-19. Overall study: Acute and convalescent COVID-19 specimens originated in the United States, Italy and Spain. T cells, B-cell-depleted T cells, or PBMCs supplied cDNA or gDNA.

J was trimmed by 0 bases and V by 3 bases; bases with no gene match: 8. Looked up from germline, CDR1 is DFQATT and CDR2 is SNEGSKA (reference sequence). The CDR3 has 15 amino acids. In the authors' methods: From reference gene primer amplification, estimates of nucleated cell counts were derived. Measured with immunoSEQ multiplex PCR; TCRdb has only the in-frame clones, and not every one. D and trimming were read from the DNA, whereas the V and J calls and clone size are those reported in that table. The sample has roughly 200,000 clones, more than 70% seen once. The material sequenced was peripheral blood. The origin of this receptor is a woman aged 35 to 49 who had recovered from COVID-19. This sequence joins TRBV20-1 and TRBJ2-7; 7 bases align to TRBD2. The CDR3 protein is CSASGEGGSSYEQYF. In nucleotides, the CDR3 is TGCAGTGCTAGTGGCGAGGGCGGGAGCTCCTACGAGCAGTACTTC.